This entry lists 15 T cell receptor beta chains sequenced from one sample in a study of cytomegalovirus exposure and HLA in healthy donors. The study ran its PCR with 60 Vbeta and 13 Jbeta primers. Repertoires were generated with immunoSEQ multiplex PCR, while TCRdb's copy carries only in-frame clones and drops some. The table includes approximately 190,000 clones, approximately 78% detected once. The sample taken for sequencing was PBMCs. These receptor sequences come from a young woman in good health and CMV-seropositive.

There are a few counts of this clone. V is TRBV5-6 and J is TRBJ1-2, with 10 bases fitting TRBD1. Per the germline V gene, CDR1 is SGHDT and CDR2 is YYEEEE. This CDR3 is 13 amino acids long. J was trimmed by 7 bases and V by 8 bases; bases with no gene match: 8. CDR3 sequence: CARATGGRGGYTF. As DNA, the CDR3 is TGTGCCAGAGCGACAGGGGGCAGGGGTGGCTACACCTTC. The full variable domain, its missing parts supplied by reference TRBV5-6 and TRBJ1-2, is DAGVTQSPTHLIKTRGQQVTLRCSPKSGHDTVSWYQQALGQGPQFIFQYYEEEERQRGNFPDRFSGHQFPNYSSELNVNALLLGDSALYLCARATGGRGGYTFGSGTRLTVV.

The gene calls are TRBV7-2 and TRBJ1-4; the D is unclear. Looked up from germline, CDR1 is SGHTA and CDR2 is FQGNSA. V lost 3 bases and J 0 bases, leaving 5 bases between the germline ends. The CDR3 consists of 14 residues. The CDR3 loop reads CASSLTPTNEKLFF. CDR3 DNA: TGTGCCAGCAGCTTGACTCCAACTAATGAAAAACTGTTTTTT.

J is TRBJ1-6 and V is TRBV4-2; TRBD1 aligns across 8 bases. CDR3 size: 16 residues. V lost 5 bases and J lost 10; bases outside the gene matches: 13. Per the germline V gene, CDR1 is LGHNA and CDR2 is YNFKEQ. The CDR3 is CASSLIPDRGGSPLHF. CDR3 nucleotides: TGTGCCAGCAGCTTGATTCCCGACAGGGGTGGGTCACCCCTCCACTTT.

For the CDR3, the DNA is TGTGCCAGCACGAAAACAGGGCCCAGCTCCTACAATGAGCAGTTCTTC. It encodes CASTKTGPSSYNEQFF. The rearrangement joins TRBV27 to TRBJ2-1; D might be TRBD1 (6 bases). CDR1 and CDR2 (germline): MNHEY, SMNVEV (reference sequence). The CDR3 is 16 amino acids. Trimming pared 7 bases from V and 0 bases from J, leaving 16 bases between.

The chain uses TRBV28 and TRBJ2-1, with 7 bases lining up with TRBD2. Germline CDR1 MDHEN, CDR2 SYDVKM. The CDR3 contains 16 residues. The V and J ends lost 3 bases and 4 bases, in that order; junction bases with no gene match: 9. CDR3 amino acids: CASSFLVGREYNEQFF. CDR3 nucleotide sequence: TGTGCCAGCAGTTTTTTAGTGGGGCGGGAGTACAATGAGCAGTTCTTC.

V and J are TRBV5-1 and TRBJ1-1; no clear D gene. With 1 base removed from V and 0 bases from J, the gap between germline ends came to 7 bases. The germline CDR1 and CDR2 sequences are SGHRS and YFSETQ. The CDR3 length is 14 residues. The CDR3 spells CASSLTAMNTEAFF. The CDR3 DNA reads TGCGCCAGCAGCTTGACAGCCATGAACACTGAAGCTTTCTTT.

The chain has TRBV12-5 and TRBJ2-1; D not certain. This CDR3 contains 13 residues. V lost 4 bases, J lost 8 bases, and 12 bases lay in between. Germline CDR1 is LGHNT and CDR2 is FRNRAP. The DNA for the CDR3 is TGTGCTAGTGGTTCCCTTATGGGCGATGAGCAGTTCTTC. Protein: CASGSLMGDEQFF.

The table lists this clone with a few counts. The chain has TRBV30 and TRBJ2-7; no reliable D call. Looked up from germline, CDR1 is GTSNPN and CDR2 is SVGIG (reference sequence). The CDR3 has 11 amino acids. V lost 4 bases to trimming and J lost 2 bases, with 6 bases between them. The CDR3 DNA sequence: TGTGCCTGGACTGACACCTACGAGCAGTACTTC. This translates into CAWTDTYEQYF.

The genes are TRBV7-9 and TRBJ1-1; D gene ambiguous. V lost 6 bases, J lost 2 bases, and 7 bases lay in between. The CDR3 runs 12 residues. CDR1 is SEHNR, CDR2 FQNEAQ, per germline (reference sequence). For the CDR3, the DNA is TGTGCCAGCAGTACCACTAACACTGAAGCTTTCTTT. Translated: CASSTTNTEAFF.

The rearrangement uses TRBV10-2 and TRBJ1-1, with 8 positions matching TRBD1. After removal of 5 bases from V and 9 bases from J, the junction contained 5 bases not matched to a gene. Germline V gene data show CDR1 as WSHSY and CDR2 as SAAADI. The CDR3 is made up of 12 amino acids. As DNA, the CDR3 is TGCGCCAGCAGTTCCGGACAGGGCCAAGCTTTCTTT. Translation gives CASSSGQGQAFF.

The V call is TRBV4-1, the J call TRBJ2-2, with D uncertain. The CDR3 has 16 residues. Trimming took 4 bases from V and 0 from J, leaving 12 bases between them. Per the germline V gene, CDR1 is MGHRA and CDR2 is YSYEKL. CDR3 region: CASSPLPLPNTGELFF. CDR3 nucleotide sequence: TGCGCCAGCAGCCCCCTACCCTTACCGAACACCGGGGAGCTGTTTTTT.

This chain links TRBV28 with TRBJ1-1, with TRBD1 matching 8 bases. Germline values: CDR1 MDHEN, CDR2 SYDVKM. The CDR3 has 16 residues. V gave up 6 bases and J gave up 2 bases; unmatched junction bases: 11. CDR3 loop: CASSPVRGLGNTEAFF. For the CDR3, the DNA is TGTGCCAGCAGCCCTGTCAGGGGGCTAGGCAACACTGAAGCTTTCTTT.

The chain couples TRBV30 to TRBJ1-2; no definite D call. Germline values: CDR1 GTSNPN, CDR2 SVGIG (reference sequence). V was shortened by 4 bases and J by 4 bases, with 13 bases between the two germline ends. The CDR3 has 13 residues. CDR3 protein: CAWTPPGVYGYTF. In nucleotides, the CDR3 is TGTGCCTGGACGCCCCCGGGAGTCTATGGCTACACCTTC.

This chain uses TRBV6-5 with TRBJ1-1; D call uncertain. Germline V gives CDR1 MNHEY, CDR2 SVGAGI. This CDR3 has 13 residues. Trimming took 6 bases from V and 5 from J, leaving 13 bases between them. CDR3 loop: CASREGTGTEAFF. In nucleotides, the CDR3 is TGTGCCAGCAGAGAGGGAACGGGGACTGAAGCTTTCTTT.

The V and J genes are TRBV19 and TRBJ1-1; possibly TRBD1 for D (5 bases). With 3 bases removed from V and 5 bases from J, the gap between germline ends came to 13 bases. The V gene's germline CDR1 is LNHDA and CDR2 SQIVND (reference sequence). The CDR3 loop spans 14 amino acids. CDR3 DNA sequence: TGTGCCAGTAGTATTCGGGGGAGAGAAACTGAAGCTTTCTTT. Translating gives CASSIRGRETEAFF.